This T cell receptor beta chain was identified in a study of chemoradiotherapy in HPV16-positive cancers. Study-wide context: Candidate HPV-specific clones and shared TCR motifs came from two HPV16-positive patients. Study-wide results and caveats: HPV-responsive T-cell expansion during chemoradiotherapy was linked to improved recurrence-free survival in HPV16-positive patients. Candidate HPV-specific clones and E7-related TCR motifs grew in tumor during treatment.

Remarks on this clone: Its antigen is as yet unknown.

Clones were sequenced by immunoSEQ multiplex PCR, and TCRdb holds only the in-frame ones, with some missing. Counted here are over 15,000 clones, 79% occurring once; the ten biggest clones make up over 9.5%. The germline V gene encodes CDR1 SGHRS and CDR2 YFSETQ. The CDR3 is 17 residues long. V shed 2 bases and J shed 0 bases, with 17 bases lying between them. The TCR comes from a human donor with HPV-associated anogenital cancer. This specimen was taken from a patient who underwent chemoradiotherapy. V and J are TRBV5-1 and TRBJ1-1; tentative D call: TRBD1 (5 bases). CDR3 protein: CASSLDGTGPMNTEAFF. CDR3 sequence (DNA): TGCGCCAGCAGCTTAGACGGGACGGGACCGATGAACACTGAAGCTTTCTTT.